This T cell receptor (beta chain) was captured by sequencing in a study of cytomegalovirus exposure and HLA in healthy donors. Notes on the study in general: The CMV antigen specificity of a few CMV-associated chains was confirmed through in vitro analysis.

For this clone: Its target is unknown.

Per the germline V gene, CDR1 is SGHVS and CDR2 is FQNEAQ. The CDR3 loop spans 15 amino acids. V lost 5 bases, J lost 0 bases, and 6 bases stayed unmatched. Data came from immunoSEQ multiplex PCR; TCRdb stores just in-frame clones and leaves some out. The repertoire includes some 120,000 clones, about 87% of them detected once, and 1.9% sits in the top ten. The V gene is TRBV7-8, the J gene TRBJ2-7, with 8 bases lining up with TRBD1. The receptor was derived from a woman aged 18-35 years in good health and CMV-seronegative. Sequenced: PBMCs. The CDR3 sequence: CASSTGTGSSYEQYF. For the CDR3, the DNA is TGTGCCAGCAGCACTGGGACAGGTAGCTCCTACGAGCAGTACTTC.